This passage covers 24 T cell receptor beta chains from one sample sequenced in a study of molecular identifiers for immune sequencing clone quantification. TCRdb re-called the PCR reads through MiXCR, storing one row per CDR3 protein. The table includes around 480,000 distinct CDR3 sequences, over 20% detected once. Material: naive CD8+ T cells from blood, with Jurkat cell RNA spiked in. Sample subset: FACS-sorted CD8+CD4-CCR7+CD45RA+ naive T cells. The source is a human donor in good health. Some libraries in this study had Jurkat cell RNA spiked in.

Ten or more counts support this clonotype. The chain couples TRBV7-2 to TRBJ2-3; 9 positions agree with TRBD2. The CDR3 runs 17 residues. Losses at the gene ends were 5 bases for V and 3 bases for J; bases not matched to a gene: 12. The germline CDR1 and CDR2 sequences are SGHTA and FQGNSA. CDR3 coding DNA: TGTGCCAGCAGCGACAGACTACAGGGACTAGCTACAGATACGCAGTATTTT. Translated: CASSDRLQGLATDTQYF.

This clonotype was observed a handful of times. The rearrangement uses TRBV13 and TRBJ2-7, with 11 bases aligning to TRBD1. CDR1 and CDR2 (germline): PRHDT, FYEKMQ (reference sequence). Trimming cost V 1 base and J 6 bases; bases outside gene matches: 14. The CDR3 is 18 residues long. CDR3 sequence (DNA): TGTGCCAGCAGCTTAGTAGGGACTAGGGACAGGGGGTGGTTCGAGCAGTACTTC. This translates into CASSLVGTRDRGWFEQYF. Complete variable domain (other parts from reference TRBV13 and TRBJ2-7): AAGVIQSPRHLIKEKRETATLKCYPIPRHDTVYWYQQGPGQDPQFLISFYEKMQSDKGSIPDRFSAQQFSDYHSELNMSSLELGDSALYFCASSLVGTRDRGWFEQYFGPGTRLTVT.

This clonotype was seen more than once but under ten times. The chain carries TRBV29-1 and TRBJ2-2; tentatively, D is TRBD2 (6 bases). CDR1 is SQVTM and CDR2 is ANQGSEA in the germline V gene. CDR3 length equals 12 residues. V lost 6 bases, J lost 5 bases, and 10 bases lay in between. The DNA of the CDR3 is TGCAGCGTCCCTCGGGGGACCGGGGAGCTGTTTTTT. Amino acid sequence: CSVPRGTGELFF.

This clonotype was detected ten times or more. The chain has TRBV28 and TRBJ1-1; 8 nucleotides match TRBD1. The J segment lost 0 bases and the V segment lost 6 bases, leaving 9 bases of the junction unmatched. The CDR3 is 16 amino acids. Germline CDR1 MDHEN, CDR2 SYDVKM. The chain's CDR3 is CASRDRAGTMNTEAFF. The CDR3 DNA reads as TGTGCCAGCAGGGACAGGGCCGGGACCATGAACACTGAAGCTTTCTTT.

The genes are TRBV12-3 or TRBV12-4 and TRBJ1-5; no firm D call. The J call may be wrong; the DNA end is better matched by TRBJ2-3. The length of the CDR3 is 14 residues. The CDR3 here is CASSFLGTDQPQYF. The CDR3 DNA follows: TGTGCCAGCAGTTTTCTGGGTACGGATCAGCCCCAGTATTTT.

As to this clonotype: A much larger clone sits a single nucleotide away, making a read error possible. CDR3: CASSLVWETTYNEQFF. CDR3 sequence (DNA): TGTGCCAGCAGCTTAGTATGGGAAACTACCTACAATGAGCAGTTCTTC. The gene calls are TRBV7-2 and TRBJ2-1; D is uncertain. V was trimmed by 1 base and J by 2 bases, leaving 12 bases between them. This CDR3 comprises 16 residues. Germline CDR1 is SGHTA and CDR2 is FQGNSA.

This clonotype was seen more than once but under ten times. The chain has TRBV7-6 and TRBJ2-5, with D tentatively TRBD2 (5 bases). Germline values: CDR1 SGHVS, CDR2 FNYEAQ. Trimming pared 2 bases from V and 3 bases from J, leaving 10 bases between. The CDR3 runs 14 residues. CDR3 protein: CASSLNFGEETQYF. The CDR3 bases are TGTGCCAGCAGCTTAAACTTCGGGGAAGAGACCCAGTACTTC.

This clonotype occurred a few times. The chain recombines TRBV4-1 with TRBJ2-7; 9 nucleotides line up with TRBD1. Germline CDR1 is MGHRA and CDR2 is YSYEKL. CDR3 length equals 16 residues. The V segment lost 5 bases and the J segment 2 bases; nucleotides outside the gene matches: 10. CDR3 residues: CASSNRPGQGPYEQYF. The CDR3 bases are TGCGCCAGCAGCAACCGTCCGGGACAGGGCCCCTACGAGCAGTACTTC.

The table lists this clonotype with many counts. The chain joins TRBV4-1 to TRBJ1-5, with D unresolved. The CDR3 extends over 15 amino acids. Germline CDR1 is MGHRA and CDR2 is YSYEKL. Trimming stripped 1 base from V and 6 bases from J, with 13 bases between. The CDR3 nucleotides are TGCGCCAGCAGCCAAGTATACACGGGGTTTCAGCCCCAGCATTTT. Translating it yields CASSQVYTGFQPQHF.

The chain joins TRBV27 to TRBJ2-2; D tentatively reads TRBD1 or TRBD2 (5 bases each). The CDR3 consists of 18 residues. Germline V gene sequence: CDR1 MNHEY, CDR2 SMNVEV (reference sequence). The ends were cut back, 1 base at V and 3 bases at J, with 18 bases in the middle. The CDR3 coding sequence is TGTGCCAGCAGTTTATACCTCGGAGGACATGATTACACCGGGGAGCTGTTTTTT. Amino acids: CASSLYLGGHDYTGELFF.

This clonotype was detected many times. The gene calls are TRBV9 and TRBJ1-1; 10 bases line up with TRBD1. With V trimmed by 3 bases and J by 6 bases, 11 bases remained unmatched. Per the germline V gene, CDR1 is SGDLS and CDR2 is YYNGEE. CDR3 length equals 16 residues. CDR3 loop: CASSETGGAVGAEAFF. The CDR3 DNA sequence: TGTGCCAGCAGCGAGACAGGGGGCGCGGTAGGAGCTGAAGCTTTCTTT. The complete variable domain, with remaining parts taken from reference TRBV9 and TRBJ1-1, reads DSGVTQTPKHLITATGQRVTLRCSPRSGDLSVYWYQQSLDQGLQFLIQYYNGEERAKGNILERFSAQQFPDLHSELNLSSLELGDSALYFCASSETGGAVGAEAFFGQGTRLTVV.

The chain is built from TRBV24-1 and TRBJ2-2, with TRBD1 as a possible D gene (7 bases). Germline lookup yields CDR1 KGHDR and CDR2 SFDVKD. The CDR3 sequence is 17 residues long. Deletions cut 2 bases from V and 4 bases from J, with 16 bases between. CDR3: CATSDYGGGAGTGELFF. For the CDR3, the DNA is TGTGCCACCAGTGATTATGGAGGGGGCGCCGGCACCGGGGAGCTGTTTTTT.

CDR3 sequence (DNA): TGCGCCAGCAGTGATGAGGCGTCAACAGGGCCGGACACTGAAGCTTTCTTT. This encodes CASSDEASTGPDTEAFF. The chain joins TRBV10-2 to TRBJ1-1, with D tentatively TRBD1 (6 bases). V was clipped by 3 bases and J by 3 bases, with 20 bases between them. There are 17 residues in the CDR3. Germline loops: CDR1 WSHSY, CDR2 SAAADI.

The chain uses TRBV20-1 and TRBJ1-1; 9 bases fit TRBD1. V was pared by 0 bases and J by 4 bases, with 9 bases of the junction left unmatched. CDR1 and CDR2 (germline): DFQATT, SNEGSKA (reference sequence). The CDR3 covers 16 residues. CDR3 coding DNA: TGCAGTGCTAGAGATTTGCGACAGGGGGAAAGCACTGAAGCTTTCTTT. Protein sequence: CSARDLRQGESTEAFF.

The chain employs TRBV29-1 and TRBJ2-1, with D tentatively TRBD1 (5 bases). With 5 bases removed from V and 5 bases from J, the gap between germline ends came to 10 bases. Germline V lookup: CDR1 SQVTM, CDR2 ANQGSEA. CDR3 size: 12 residues. CDR3 sequence reads: CSVPTADNEQFF. CDR3 sequence (DNA): TGCAGCGTTCCGACAGCCGACAATGAGCAGTTCTTC.

This clonotype came up many times. The chain recombines TRBV9 with TRBJ1-2; D uncertain. Trimming left V 6 bases short and J 7 bases short, with 13 bases between. Germline CDR1 and CDR2: SGDLS and YYNGEE. The CDR3 is 12 amino acids. In DNA form, the CDR3 reads TGTGCCAGCAACGCTCGTTTAACTGGCTACACCTTC. Its protein is CASNARLTGYTF.

This clonotype came up many times. This sequence joins TRBV6-2 or TRBV6-3 and TRBJ2-1; D might be TRBD2 (6 bases). The germline gives CDR1 MNHEY, CDR2 SVGEGT. With 2 bases removed from V and 5 bases from J, the gap between germline ends came to 7 bases. The length of the CDR3 is 13 residues. The CDR3 coding sequence is TGTGCCAGCAGTTACCCGGGAGACAATGAGCAGTTCTTC. Translated, it gives CASSYPGDNEQFF.

This clonotype was recorded many times. The rearrangement uses TRBV20-1 and TRBJ2-7; D is perhaps TRBD1 (5 bases). V dropped 1 base and J dropped 5 bases, with 15 bases sitting between them. The length of the CDR3 is 14 residues. Germline CDR1 and CDR2: DFQATT and SNEGSKA (reference sequence). The CDR3 sequence is CSARGFDSSDEQYF. CDR3 sequence (DNA): TGCAGTGCTAGAGGTTTCGACAGCTCTGACGAGCAGTACTTC.

This clonotype was observed a handful of times. The CDR3 loop reads CASKPYSGANVLTF. Here the CDR3 DNA reads TGTGCCAGTAAACCCTACTCTGGGGCCAACGTCCTGACTTTC. The V and J genes are TRBV6-5 and TRBJ2-6; no reliable D call. Between the trimmed V and J ends, which lost 9 bases and 0 bases, there was a span of 9 bases. The V gene's germline CDR1 is MNHEY and CDR2 SVGAGI. The CDR3 runs to 14 residues.

Note on this clonotype: The conserved phenylalanine or tryptophan is not found at the CDR3 terminus, so this likely reflects a read error. This chain connects TRBV13 to TRBJ2-1, with 7 nucleotides matching TRBD2. The CDR3 runs 16 residues. CDR1 is PRHDT, CDR2 FYEKMQ, per germline (reference sequence). The ends lost 5 bases at V and 6 bases at J; junction bases unmatched: 13. The CDR3 spells CASSPAREGRANEQFY. Written as DNA, the CDR3 is TGTGCCAGCAGCCCCGCCAGGGAGGGGAGGGCCAATGAGCAGTTCTAC.

This chain joins TRBV6-2 or TRBV6-3 and TRBJ2-1; a possible D gene is TRBD2 (7 bases). The germline V gene has CDR1 MNHEY and CDR2 SVGEGT. V was shortened by 4 bases and J by 4 bases, with 14 bases between the two germline ends. This CDR3 region has 15 residues. CDR3 region: CASSFGLGTYNEQFF. As DNA, the CDR3 is TGTGCCAGCAGTTTCGGACTAGGGACATACAATGAGCAGTTCTTC.

This clonotype showed up just a few times. The chain couples TRBV7-2 to TRBJ2-3; the match to TRBD1 covers 7 bases. Trimming took 2 bases from V and 5 from J; bases not matched to a gene: 1. The CDR3 is made up of 13 amino acids. Germline values: CDR1 SGHTA, CDR2 FQGNSA. The CDR3 here is CASSLPGGDTQYF. CDR3 nucleotide sequence: TGTGCCAGCAGCTTACCAGGGGGAGATACGCAGTATTTT. Complete variable domain (other parts from reference TRBV7-2 and TRBJ2-3): GAGVSQSPSNKVTEKGKDVELRCDPISGHTALYWYRQSLGQGLEFLIYFQGNSAPDKSGLPSDRFSAERTGGSVSTLTIQRTQQEDSAVYLCASSLPGGDTQYFGPGTRLTVL.

This clonotype was detected many times. CDR3 DNA: TGTGCCAGCAGTTACATAGGCAGGAACATTCAGTACTTC. It specifies CASSYIGRNIQYF. The gene calls are TRBV6-2 or TRBV6-3 and TRBJ2-4; unclear D gene. The CDR3 has 13 residues. The V end was cut by 2 bases, the J end by 7 bases, with 9 bases between. Germline loops: CDR1 MNHEY, CDR2 SVGEGT.

The chain has TRBV27 and TRBJ1-6, with D hard to call. V was clipped by 6 bases and J by 10 bases, with 22 bases between them. Looked up from germline, CDR1 is MNHEY and CDR2 is SMNVEV (reference sequence). The length of the CDR3 is 16 residues. The CDR3 protein is CASSLQTPGGGSPLHF. DNA of the CDR3: TGTGCCAGCAGCCTCCAAACTCCAGGAGGCGGCTCACCCCTCCACTTT.